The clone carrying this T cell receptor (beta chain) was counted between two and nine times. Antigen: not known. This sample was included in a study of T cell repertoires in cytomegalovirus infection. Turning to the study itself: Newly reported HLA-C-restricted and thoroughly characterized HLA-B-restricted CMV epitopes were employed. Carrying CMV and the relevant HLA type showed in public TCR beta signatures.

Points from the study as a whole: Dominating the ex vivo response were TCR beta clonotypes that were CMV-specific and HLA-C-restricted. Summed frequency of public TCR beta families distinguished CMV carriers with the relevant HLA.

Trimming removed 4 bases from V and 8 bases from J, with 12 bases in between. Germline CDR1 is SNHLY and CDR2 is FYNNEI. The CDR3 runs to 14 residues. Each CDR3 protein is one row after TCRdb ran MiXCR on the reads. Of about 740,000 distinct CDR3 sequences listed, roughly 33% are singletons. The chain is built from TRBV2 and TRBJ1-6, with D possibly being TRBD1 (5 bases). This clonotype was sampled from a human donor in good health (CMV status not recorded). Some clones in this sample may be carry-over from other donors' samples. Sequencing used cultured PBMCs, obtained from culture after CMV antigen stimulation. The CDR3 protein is CASSVRTNYSPLHF. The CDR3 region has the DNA TGTGCCAGCAGTGTGCGGACAAATTATTCACCCCTCCACTTT.